This TCR beta chain was retrieved from a study of blood T cell repertoires in COVID-19. Across the study: There were acute and convalescent COVID-19 samples, and they came from the United States, Italy and Spain.

This CDR3 comprises 16 residues. The V gene's germline CDR1 is KGHDR and CDR2 SFDVKD. J was trimmed by 1 base and V by 4 bases; bases with no gene match: 5. Using immunoSEQ multiplex PCR, the repertoire was profiled, and TCRdb retains in-frame clones only, with some absent. The sample records around 150,000 clones, roughly four fifths being singletons. The sequenced sample consisted of peripheral blood. The chain has TRBV24-1 and TRBJ1-1; 10 bases line up with TRBD1. The TCR was taken from an older woman with acute or convalescent COVID-19. Written as DNA, the CDR3 is TGTGCCACCAGTGACCGGACAGGGGGACCGAACACTGAAGCTTTCTTT. Translating it yields CATSDRTGGPNTEAFF.